Reported below is one T cell receptor (beta chain). Original methodology: Amplification of reference gene primers was used by the study to estimate nucleated cell counts. Profiling relied on immunoSEQ multiplex PCR, and the TCRdb table lists in-frame clones only, not all of them. That table is the source of V, J and clone size, and D and trimming were worked out from the DNA. The sample lists 150,000 to 200,000 clones; around 86% were seen once. These data are taken from a study of blood T cell repertoires in COVID-19. Study background: COVID-19 samples, acute and convalescent, were from the United States, Italy and Spain. T cells, B-cell-depleted T cells, or PBMCs provided the cDNA or gDNA that served as material.

Specimen: peripheral blood. The TCR comes from a man in his fifties with active or convalescent COVID-19.

CDR3 protein: CASSYTGTYQPQHF. The CDR3 nucleotides are TGTGCCAGCAGTTATACAGGGACCTATCAGCCCCAGCATTTT. The chain recombines TRBV2 with TRBJ1-5, with D perhaps TRBD1 (6 bases). V shed 5 bases and J shed 5 bases, with 13 bases lying between them. The CDR3 spans 14 residues. Germline CDR1 and CDR2: SNHLY and FYNNEI.